Listed below are T cell receptor beta chains from one sample, sequenced in a study of Graves' ophthalmopathy and Graves' hyperthyroidism. TCRdb fed the multiplex PCR reads into MiXCR, producing one record per CDR3 protein. The table lists 650,000 to 900,000 distinct CDR3 sequences, 35% to 50% of them singletons, with roughly 45% in the top ten. Input material: peripheral blood. These receptor sequences come from an adult man with Graves' ophthalmopathy. Each CDR3 is given with its conserved first and last residue. Fields, in order: CDR3 protein, CDR3 DNA, clone size, J gene, V gene, D gene, CDR3 length. D genes are given only for firm matches. Part of the rows lack a size; the others show once, few, many or a class for expanded clones.

CASSWGNSGANVLTF,TGTGCCAGCAGTTGGGGGAACTCTGGGGCCAACGTCCTGACTTTC,.,TRBJ2-6,TRBV6-5,.,15
CAISPGQSEQYF,TGTGCCATCAGCCCTGGACAGAGCGAGCAGTACTTC,.,TRBJ2-7,TRBV10-3,.,12
CASRRGGAVYEQYF,TGTGCCAGCAGAAGGGGGGGGGCGGTCTACGAGCAGTACTTC,.,TRBJ2-7,TRBV6-5,.,14
CASSDSGGPQHF,TGTGCCAGCAGTGACTCAGGGGGACCCCAGCATTTT,few,TRBJ1-5,TRBV2,TRBD1,12
CASSLLAWAHEQYF,TGTGCCAGCAGCTTGCTAGCTTGGGCTCACGAGCAGTACTTC,many,TRBJ2-7,TRBV7-2,.,14
CASSLARRQGNYGYTF,TGTGCCAGCAGCTTGGCGCGGAGGCAGGGGAACTATGGCTACACCTTC,.,TRBJ1-2,TRBV5-6,.,16
CASSTTAWGDEQYF,TGTGCCAGCAGCACGACAGCGTGGGGCGACGAGCAGTACTTC,few,TRBJ2-7,TRBV7-9,.,14
CASSVSGGAAAGELFF,TGTGCCAGCAGCGTATCCGGGGGAGCCGCGGCCGGGGAGCTGTTTTTT,few,TRBJ2-2,TRBV9,.,16
CASSPSPGQGTYNSPLHF,TGTGCCAGCAGCCCATCGCCGGGACAGGGGACCTATAATTCACCCCTCCACTTT,.,TRBJ1-6,TRBV7-9,TRBD1,18
CAIRDSPGLGAGANVLTF,TGTGCCATCAGAGACTCCCCGGGACTAGGTGCTGGGGCCAACGTCCTGACTTTC,.,TRBJ2-6,TRBV10-3,TRBD2,18
CAIKIIVAGGIGTGELFF,TGTGCCATCAAGATTATAGTAGCGGGAGGGATTGGCACCGGGGAGCTGTTTTTT,.,TRBJ2-2,TRBV10-3,TRBD2,18
CASSLATGRGYTF,TGTGCCAGCAGCTTAGCGACGGGGCGCGGCTACACCTTC,few,TRBJ1-2,TRBV7-2,.,13
CASSFIGMNEQYF,TGTGCCAGCAGCTTCATAGGGATGAACGAGCAGTACTTC,.,TRBJ2-7,TRBV7-2,.,13
CASSLGGGREGYEQYF,TGTGCCAGCAGCTTAGGGGGGGGACGAGAGGGCTACGAGCAGTACTTC,.,TRBJ2-7,TRBV7-9,TRBD2,16
CASRLLGSTDTQYF,TGTGCCAGCCGCCTCCTGGGTAGCACAGATACGCAGTATTTT,.,TRBJ2-3,TRBV7-3,.,14
CASSPLQESNEKLFF,TGTGCCAGCAGTCCACTACAGGAATCTAATGAAAAACTGTTTTTT,.,TRBJ1-4,TRBV10-3,.,15
CSSRGPTYEQYF,TGCAGCAGTCGGGGGCCGACCTACGAGCAGTACTTC,.,TRBJ2-7,TRBV29-1,.,12
CASSAGTGGSQPQHF,TGTGCCAGCAGCGCAGGGACGGGGGGGAGTCAGCCCCAGCATTTT,many,TRBJ1-5,TRBV7-2,.,15
CSVEIPRPGELFF,TGCAGCGTTGAAATACCAAGGCCAGGGGAGCTGTTTTTT,.,TRBJ2-2,TRBV29-1,.,13
CSVERTSGLEETQYF,TGCAGCGTTGAACGGACTAGCGGTTTAGAAGAGACCCAGTACTTC,many,TRBJ2-5,TRBV29-1,TRBD2,15
CSARDGAVAYGYTF,TGCAGTGCTAGAGATGGGGCGGTAGCCTATGGCTACACCTTC,few,TRBJ1-2,TRBV20-1,.,14
CATSDSGTASGNTIYF,TGTGCCACCAGTGATTCCGGGACAGCCTCTGGAAACACCATATATTTT,many,TRBJ1-3,TRBV24-1,TRBD1,16
CAISAGGPGYGYTF,TGTGCCATCAGTGCAGGGGGCCCGGGCTATGGCTACACCTTC,few,TRBJ1-2,TRBV10-3,TRBD1,14
CASSLERGLNTEAFF,TGCGCCAGCAGCTTGGAACGAGGGCTGAACACTGAAGCTTTCTTT,.,TRBJ1-1,TRBV5-1,.,15
CASSIVWPGTEAFF,TGTGCCAGTAGTATAGTGTGGCCGGGCACTGAAGCTTTCTTT,.,TRBJ1-1,TRBV19,.,14
CASSQPPAGKQYF,TGTGCCAGCAGCCAACCCCCAGCGGGGAAACAGTACTTC,.,TRBJ2-7,TRBV7-2,TRBD2,13
CASRRGQGHNQPQHF,TGTGCCAGCAGACGGGGACAGGGGCACAATCAGCCCCAGCATTTT,.,TRBJ1-5,TRBV25-1,TRBD1,15
CASTKRTGQSNQPQHF,TGTGCCAGCACGAAAAGGACAGGGCAAAGCAATCAGCCCCAGCATTTT,many,TRBJ1-5,TRBV12-3/TRBV12-4,TRBD1,16
CASSYLRRSSGANVLTF,TGTGCCAGCAGTTACCTCAGGCGAAGCTCTGGGGCCAACGTCCTGACTTTC,.,TRBJ2-6,TRBV6-1,.,17
CSARDWGSGRTRETQYF,TGCAGTGCTAGAGATTGGGGTAGCGGGAGGACGCGAGAGACCCAGTACTTC,.,TRBJ2-5,TRBV20-1,TRBD2,17
CASSLLGDGLSGELFF,TGTGCCAGCAGCTTGCTAGGTGACGGCCTTTCGGGGGAGCTGTTTTTT,few,TRBJ2-2,TRBV5-4,.,16